A single sample gave rise to the 8 T cell receptor beta chains below, sequenced in a study of shared clonotypes between healthy human individuals. The table came from immunoSEQ multiplex PCR; TCRdb's copy has only in-frame clones and leaves some out. This sample carries about 600,000 clones, 95% to 98% of them seen once, and the ten largest clones take about 0.06%. Sequencing was carried out using naive CD4+ T cells sorted from blood. Subset indicated: CD45RA+ positively selected. The receptors shown here come from a woman in her 30s in good health.

The CDR3 sequence: CASSYAGYEQYF. The CDR3 coding sequence is TGTGCCAGCTCGTATGCGGGCTACGAGCAGTACTTC. V and J are TRBV28 and TRBJ2-7, with D maybe TRBD2 (5 bases). The CDR3 sequence is 12 residues long. With 8 bases removed from V and 3 bases from J, the gap between germline ends came to 11 bases. Germline CDR1 is MDHEN and CDR2 is SYDVKM.

J is TRBJ2-2 and V is TRBV19; D ambiguous. The CDR3 runs to 16 residues. Trimming took off 4 bases at V and 5 bases at J, with 17 bases between the two ends. Germline CDR1 and CDR2: LNHDA and SQIVND (reference sequence). The CDR3 here is CASSNLGRYMTGELFF. The CDR3 nucleotides read TGTGCCAGTAGTAACTTGGGCAGATATATGACCGGGGAGCTGTTTTTT.

V gene TRBV7-9 combines with J gene TRBJ2-7, with TRBD2 as a possible D gene (5 bases). Germline assignment: CDR1 SEHNR and CDR2 FQNEAQ (reference sequence). The CDR3 contains 14 residues. Between the trimmed V and J ends, which lost 2 bases and 1 base, there was a span of 9 bases. DNA of the CDR3: TGTGCCAGCAGCTTACTGAGGGAATCCTACGAGCAGTACTTC. Translation: CASSLLRESYEQYF.

This rearrangement joins TRBV10-2 to TRBJ1-4; 9 bases match TRBD1. The germline V gene has CDR1 WSHSY and CDR2 SAAADI. The CDR3 is made up of 15 amino acids. V was clipped by 6 bases and J by 7 bases; unmatched bases: 9. The CDR3 here is CASSEQGAGGEKLFF. In nucleotides, the CDR3 is TGCGCCAGCAGCGAACAGGGGGCGGGGGGTGAAAAACTGTTTTTT.

The CDR3 bases are TGTGCCAGCAGCTTAGCAGCGGGGGCCTACGAGCAGTACTTC. The encoded protein is CASSLAAGAYEQYF. The gene calls are TRBV7-2 and TRBJ2-7, with 8 bases that match TRBD2. CDR3 length equals 14 residues. Trimming removed 0 bases from V and 2 bases from J; junction bases left unmatched: 0. Per the germline V gene, CDR1 is SGHTA and CDR2 is FQGNSA.

This chain connects TRBV28 to TRBJ1-2; 8 bases match TRBD1. CDR1 and CDR2 (germline): MDHEN, SYDVKM. V lost 1 base and J lost 7; bases outside the gene matches: 5. The CDR3 is 14 residues long. The DNA for the CDR3 is TGTGCCAGCAGTTTATTTGCAGGGGGCATTGGCTACACCTTC. Protein sequence: CASSLFAGGIGYTF.

This clone was counted a single time. V usage is TRBV15 and J usage is TRBJ1-1; TRBD1 matches 7 bases. With V trimmed by 4 bases and J by 6 bases, 5 bases remained unmatched. The CDR3 is 13 residues long. CDR1 and CDR2 (germline): LNHNV, YYDKDF (reference sequence). CDR3 loop: CATSNDRVAEAFF. The CDR3 DNA follows: TGTGCCACCAGCAACGACAGGGTCGCTGAAGCTTTCTTT.

The rearrangement links TRBV12-2 to TRBJ2-7; TRBD1, the table's D call, was not compared with the DNA. TRBV12-2 is a documented pseudogene. The CDR3 sequence is 12 residues long. The DNA for the CDR3 is TGTGCAAGTCTGACAGGAGACTACGAGCAGTACTTC. It translates to CASLTGDYEQYF.